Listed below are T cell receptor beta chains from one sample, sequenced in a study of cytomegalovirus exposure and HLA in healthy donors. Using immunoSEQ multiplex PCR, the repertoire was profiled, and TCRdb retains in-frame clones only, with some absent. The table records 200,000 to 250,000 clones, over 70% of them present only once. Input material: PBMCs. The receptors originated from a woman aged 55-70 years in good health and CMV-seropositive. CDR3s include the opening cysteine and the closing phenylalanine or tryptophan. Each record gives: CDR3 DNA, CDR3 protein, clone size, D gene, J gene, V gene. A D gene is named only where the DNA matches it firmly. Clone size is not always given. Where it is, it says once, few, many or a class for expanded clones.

CDR3 DNA: TGTGCCAGCAGTGAAGGGACTAGCAATGAGCAGTTCTTC; CDR3 protein: CASSEGTSNEQFF; clone size: NA; D gene: TRBD2; J gene: TRBJ2-1; V gene: TRBV2
CDR3 DNA: TGCGCCAGCAGCCAAAGGACACACTACGAGCAGTACTTC; CDR3 protein: CASSQRTHYEQYF; clone size: few; D gene: NA; J gene: TRBJ2-7; V gene: TRBV4-1
CDR3 DNA: TGTGCCAGCAGCTTAGACAGCTCTAATGAAAAACTGTTTTTT; CDR3 protein: CASSLDSSNEKLFF; clone size: NA; D gene: NA; J gene: TRBJ1-4; V gene: TRBV5-4
CDR3 DNA: TGTGCCAGCTCACGTAACAGGGGCGAGAACACTGAAGCTTTCTTT; CDR3 protein: CASSRNRGENTEAFF; clone size: NA; D gene: TRBD1; J gene: TRBJ1-1; V gene: TRBV18
CDR3 DNA: TGCGCCAGCAGCCCCGTCCTTAGACAAGAGACCCAGTACTTC; CDR3 protein: CASSPVLRQETQYF; clone size: NA; D gene: NA; J gene: TRBJ2-5; V gene: TRBV10-2
CDR3 DNA: TGTGCCAGCAGCGCTACCTCAGGGGGCCTTGGCTACACCTTC; CDR3 protein: CASSATSGGLGYTF; clone size: NA; D gene: TRBD1; J gene: TRBJ1-2; V gene: TRBV9
CDR3 DNA: TGCGCCAGCAGCCCAACAGGGCCGGACACCGGGGAGCTGTTTTTT; CDR3 protein: CASSPTGPDTGELFF; clone size: NA; D gene: NA; J gene: TRBJ2-2; V gene: TRBV5-1
CDR3 DNA: TGTGCCAGTAGCTCCCGGGACAGGGGGCGAGTAGCTTTCTTT; CDR3 protein: CASSSRDRGRVAFF; clone size: NA; D gene: TRBD1; J gene: TRBJ1-1; V gene: TRBV19
CDR3 DNA: TGTGCCAGAAGCCGCGTGAACCAAGAGACCCAGTACTTC; CDR3 protein: CARSRVNQETQYF; clone size: NA; D gene: NA; J gene: TRBJ2-5; V gene: TRBV5-3
CDR3 DNA: TGTGCCGGCGAAGCCGGACTCTTCTACACCGGGGAGCTGTTTTTT; CDR3 protein: CAGEAGLFYTGELFF; clone size: NA; D gene: NA; J gene: TRBJ2-2; V gene: TRBV7-9
CDR3 DNA: TGTGCCAGCAGCCCTCCCGTCGGTGAGCAGTTCTTC; CDR3 protein: CASSPPVGEQFF; clone size: NA; D gene: NA; J gene: TRBJ2-1; V gene: TRBV27
CDR3 DNA: TGTGCCAGCAGCCTCCAATGGGGCCCGGTCGATTCACCCCTCCACTTT; CDR3 protein: CASSLQWGPVDSPLHF; clone size: NA; D gene: NA; J gene: TRBJ1-6; V gene: TRBV5-8
CDR3 DNA: TGTGCCAGCAGTGAAAGGGGAGGGGGGCCCCTCGAGCAGTTCTTC; CDR3 protein: CASSERGGGPLEQFF; clone size: NA; D gene: NA; J gene: TRBJ2-1; V gene: TRBV6-1
CDR3 DNA: TGTGCCAGTAGCTGGCCCGGGACAGGGGGCAATCAGCCCCAGCATTTT; CDR3 protein: CASSWPGTGGNQPQHF; clone size: NA; D gene: TRBD1; J gene: TRBJ1-5; V gene: TRBV19
CDR3 DNA: TGTGCCAGCTCAGGCAGCGGGAGGGCCCTAGGGGAGCAGTACTTC; CDR3 protein: CASSGSGRALGEQYF; clone size: NA; D gene: TRBD2; J gene: TRBJ2-7; V gene: TRBV9
CDR3 DNA: TGCGCCAGCAGCTTGATCGAGGTTCCTAATTCACCCCTCCACTTT; CDR3 protein: CASSLIEVPNSPLHF; clone size: few; D gene: NA; J gene: TRBJ1-6; V gene: TRBV5-1
CDR3 DNA: TGTGCCAGCAGCAAGGACAGGGGGCTAAACTATGGCTACACCTTC; CDR3 protein: CASSKDRGLNYGYTF; clone size: few; D gene: TRBD1; J gene: TRBJ1-2; V gene: TRBV7-2
CDR3 DNA: TGTGCCAGTAGACTCGGACTAGCGGTGAACACCGGGGAGCTGTTTTTT; CDR3 protein: CASRLGLAVNTGELFF; clone size: NA; D gene: TRBD2; J gene: TRBJ2-2; V gene: TRBV19